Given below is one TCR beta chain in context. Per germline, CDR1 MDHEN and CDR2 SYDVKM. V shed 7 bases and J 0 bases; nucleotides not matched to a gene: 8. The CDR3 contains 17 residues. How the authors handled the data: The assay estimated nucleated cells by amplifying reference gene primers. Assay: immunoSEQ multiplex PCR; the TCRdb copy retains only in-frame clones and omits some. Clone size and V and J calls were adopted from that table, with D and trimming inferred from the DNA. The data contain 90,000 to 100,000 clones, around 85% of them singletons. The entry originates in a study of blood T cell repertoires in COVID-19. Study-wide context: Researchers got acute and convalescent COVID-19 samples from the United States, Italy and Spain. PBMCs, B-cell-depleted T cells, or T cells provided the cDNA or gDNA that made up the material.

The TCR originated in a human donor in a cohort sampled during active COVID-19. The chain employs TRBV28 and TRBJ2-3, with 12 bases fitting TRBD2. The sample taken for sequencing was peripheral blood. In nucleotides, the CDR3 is TGTGCCAGCATTGGACTAGCGGGAATGACTAGCACAGATACGCAGTATTTT. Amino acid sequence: CASIGLAGMTSTDTQYF.